Shown below are 16 T cell receptor beta chains from a single sample sequenced in a study of blood T cell repertoires in COVID-19. Sequencing was performed with immunoSEQ multiplex PCR; in TCRdb, only in-frame clones are kept and a portion is missing. The sample shows about 58,000 clones, about 81% of them seen only once. Material: peripheral blood. The receptors originated from a man in his sixties with COVID-19, enrolled during active disease.

This chain uses TRBV7-2 with TRBJ1-5; D ambiguous. The germline V gene encodes CDR1 SGHTA and CDR2 FQGNSA. Trimming cost V 1 base and J 1 base, with 8 bases left between them. This CDR3 has 15 amino acids. CDR3 nucleotide sequence: TGTGCCAGCAGCTTAGGTAGCGGAAGCAATCAGCCCCAGCATTTT. Translation gives CASSLGSGSNQPQHF.

The chain uses TRBV3-1 (or the pseudogene TRBV3-2) and TRBJ1-3; 7 nucleotides line up with TRBD1. CDR1 and CDR2 from the germline V gene are LGHDT and YNNKEL (reference sequence). Losses at the gene ends were 4 bases for V and 5 bases for J; bases not matched to a gene: 2. The CDR3 has 13 amino acids. CDR3 nucleotides: TGTGCCAGCAGCCTGGGACAGAGAAACACCATATATTTT. It yields the protein CASSLGQRNTIYF.

The chain combines TRBV12-3 or TRBV12-4 with TRBJ1-2, with 9 positions matching TRBD1. This CDR3 region has 13 residues. Trimming cost V 7 bases and J 4 bases; bases outside gene matches: 4. In DNA form, the CDR3 reads TGTGCCAGCACTAAGACAGGGGGCTATGGCTACACCTTC. This translates into CASTKTGGYGYTF.

This clone was counted once. This chain uses TRBV3-1 (or the pseudogene TRBV3-2) with TRBJ1-5; D might be TRBD1 (6 bases). The CDR3 has 15 amino acids. Germline assignment: CDR1 LGHDT and CDR2 YNNKEL (reference sequence). The V gene lost 3 bases and the J gene lost 8 bases, with 17 bases spanning the gap. The CDR3 bases are TGTGCCAGCAGCCAGGGGACAACCTTCTCGGAGCCCCAGCATTTT. Translation gives CASSQGTTFSEPQHF.

The CDR3 coding sequence is TGTGCCAGCAGCACCGACACTCCTGAGCAGTTCTTC. Its translation is CASSTDTPEQFF. The gene calls are TRBV5-4 and TRBJ2-1; D gene unclear. CDR3 length: 12 amino acids. V was pared by 4 bases and J by 9 bases, with 11 bases between. CDR1 is SGHNT and CDR2 is YYREEE in the germline V gene (reference sequence).

The chain carries TRBV1 and TRBJ1-5. TRBV1 is annotated as a pseudogene. CDR3 length equals 15 residues. The CDR3 bases are TGCACCAGCAGCCAACCGACTATCACGTCCCAGCCCCAGCATTTT. Protein product: CTSSQPTITSQPQHF.

The CDR3 is CASKLRTETQYF. The CDR3 DNA sequence: TGTGCCAGCAAGCTCCGTACGGAGACCCAGTACTTC. The chain is built from TRBV14 and TRBJ2-5; D remains unclear. CDR1 is SGHDN and CDR2 is FVKESK in the germline V gene. The CDR3 sequence is 12 residues long. Between the trimmed V and J ends, which lost 7 bases and 5 bases, there was a span of 11 bases.

The CDR3 sequence: CATVQGRNTEAFF. The CDR3 DNA follows: TGTGCCACCGTACAGGGGCGGAACACTGAAGCTTTCTTT. This chain joins TRBV18 and TRBJ1-1, with 7 bases fitting TRBD1. The CDR3 consists of 13 residues. CDR1 KGHSH and CDR2 LQKENI come from the germline V gene. J lost 1 base, V lost 10 bases, and 6 bases had no gene match.

The chain recombines TRBV6-5 with TRBJ2-7, with TRBD2 identical over 7 bases. The CDR3 runs 14 residues. V gave up 6 bases and J gave up 5 bases; unmatched junction bases: 10. The germline V gene encodes CDR1 MNHEY and CDR2 SVGAGI. The chain's CDR3 is CASRRGRGGDEQYF. For the CDR3, the DNA is TGTGCCAGCAGAAGGGGACGCGGGGGAGACGAGCAGTACTTC.

The rearrangement uses TRBV11-2 and TRBJ2-5; 11 nucleotides align to TRBD2. The CDR3 consists of 16 residues. V shed 1 base and J 1 base; nucleotides not matched to a gene: 2. Germline V gene data show CDR1 as SGHAT and CDR2 as FQNNGV. CDR3 coding DNA: TGTGCCAGCAGCTTAGTAGGGACTAGCGGCCAAGAGACCCAGTACTTC. This translates into CASSLVGTSGQETQYF.

The chain carries TRBV19 and TRBJ2-7; 7 positions agree with TRBD2. The CDR3 has 14 residues. Per the germline V gene, CDR1 is LNHDA and CDR2 is SQIVND (reference sequence). After removal of 1 base from V and 2 bases from J, the junction contained 2 bases not matched to a gene. The CDR3 reads CASSIGGGPYEQYF. The CDR3 DNA is TGTGCCAGTAGTATAGGCGGGGGACCCTACGAGCAGTACTTC.

The rearrangement joins TRBV6-1 to TRBJ1-1; D gene ambiguous. The CDR3 contains 12 residues. Per the germline V gene, CDR1 is MNHNS and CDR2 is SASEGT. V lost 2 bases to trimming and J lost 12 bases, with 13 bases between them. The CDR3 bases are TGTGCCAGCAGTGAATCCTTCAGACTGCCTTTCTTT. Translating it yields CASSESFRLPFF.

This clone occurred a few times. Other DNA variants within this sample encode the same CDR3. V usage is TRBV3-1 (or the pseudogene TRBV3-2) and J usage is TRBJ1-6, with D maybe TRBD1 (5 bases). With 4 bases removed from V and 0 bases from J, the gap between germline ends came to 7 bases. CDR3 length equals 15 residues. Germline CDR1 and CDR2: LGHDT and YNNKEL (reference sequence). The CDR3 region has the DNA TGTGCCAGCAGCCCTCAGGGCTCCTATAATTCACCCCTCCACTTT. It encodes CASSPQGSYNSPLHF.

The chain links TRBV7-2 to TRBJ1-5; TRBD1 matches at 8 bases. CDR3 size: 15 residues. CDR1 and CDR2 (germline): SGHTA, FQGNSA. Trimming removed 5 bases from V and 4 bases from J; junction bases left unmatched: 7. CDR3 loop: CASSLSTGENQPQHF. CDR3 coding DNA: TGTGCCAGCAGCCTCTCGACAGGGGAAAATCAGCCCCAGCATTTT.

V is TRBV11-2 and J is TRBJ2-7, with D perhaps matching TRBD1 (5 bases). Germline V gives CDR1 SGHAT, CDR2 FQNNGV. V lost 6 bases to trimming and J lost 1 base, with 16 bases between them. The CDR3 sequence is 15 residues long. CDR3 DNA: TGTGCCAGCAGATTACCCTGGGCAGGGTCCTACGAGCAGTACTTC. This sequence encodes CASRLPWAGSYEQYF. Variable domain in full (rest from reference TRBV11-2 and TRBJ2-7): EAGVAQSPRYKIIEKRQSVAFWCNPISGHATLYWYQQILGQGPKLLIQFQNNGVVDDSQLPKDRFSAERLKGVDSTLKIQPAKLEDSAVYLCASRLPWAGSYEQYFGPGTRLTVT.

The rearrangement uses TRBV18 and TRBJ1-2; the D is unclear. This CDR3 has 15 residues. Germline loops: CDR1 KGHSH, CDR2 LQKENI. Deletions cut 5 bases from V and 3 bases from J, with 16 bases between. As DNA, the CDR3 is TGTGCCAGCTCATCCGTTCAGACGGACTACTATGGCTACACCTTC. It encodes CASSSVQTDYYGYTF.